This TCR beta chain appears in the sequencing data of a study of T cell responses to AZD1222 COVID-19 vaccine. The method was immunoSEQ multiplex PCR; TCRdb's version includes in-frame clones alone and lacks a portion of them. The sample comprises 35,000 to 50,000 clones, more than 70% of which are singletons, and more than 20% rests with the top ten. The TCR originated in an adult who received the AZD1222 COVID-19 vaccine. This specimen was peripheral blood, taken 28 days after the second AZD1222 dose.

The CDR3 DNA reads TGTGCCAGCAGCGTAGCTCCGCAGGGGGCGTGGGACTATGGCTACACCTTC. This codes for CASSVAPQGAWDYGYTF. This rearrangement joins TRBV9 to TRBJ1-2; 8 nucleotides line up with TRBD1. Germline assignment: CDR1 SGDLS and CDR2 YYNGEE. The ends lost 0 bases at V and 3 bases at J; junction bases unmatched: 10. This CDR3 has 17 residues.